Below are 4 T cell receptor beta chains sequenced from a single sample in a study of T cells after yellow fever vaccination (dated by TCRdb to 2018 to 2020). The treatment or condition label, read with the paper, signifies: live attenuated yellow fever vaccine strain. Libraries came from 5' RACE. For sequencing, an Illumina HiSeq 2500 was employed. Starting from the raw public reads, TCRdb applied fastp trimming at Q25, assembled clones with MiXCR and retained in-frame beta chains. A single entry per CDR3 protein holds the most common genes and DNA from its merged rows. The sample table contains 68,000 or so distinct CDR3 sequences; only one count was recorded for 6.5% to 8% of them. The ten most abundant clones make up just over 35% of the sample. Here the sequenced sample was CD8+ T cells sorted from PBMCs, taken 15 days after the yellow fever booster vaccination. The receptor set was obtained from a man aged 30 to 39 who received the YFV17D yellow fever vaccine.

This clonotype was seen at least ten times. The V gene is TRBV7-9, the J gene TRBJ2-3, with D perhaps matching TRBD2 (6 bases). The ends were cut back, 5 bases at V and 2 bases at J, with 8 bases in the middle. Per germline, CDR1 SEHNR and CDR2 FQNEAQ (reference sequence). The CDR3 runs to 13 residues. CDR3 sequence reads: CASSGLYTDTQYF. The CDR3 DNA sequence: TGTGCCAGCAGCGGACTATACACAGATACGCAGTATTTT.

This clonotype was detected ten times or more. The chain combines TRBV6-2 or TRBV6-3 with TRBJ2-7; D remains unclear. CDR3 length: 12 amino acids. Between the trimmed V and J ends, which lost 4 bases and 3 bases, there was a span of 7 bases. Germline V gene lookup returns CDR1 MNHEY and CDR2 SVGEGT. This chain's CDR3 is CASSSSYYEQYF. The DNA for the CDR3 is TGTGCCAGCAGTTCCTCATACTACGAGCAGTACTTC.

This clonotype was picked up many times. This chain joins TRBV5-1 and TRBJ2-7; perhaps TRBD2 as D (6 bases). CDR1 is SGHRS, CDR2 YFSETQ, per germline. The CDR3 consists of 15 residues. Trimming left V 4 bases short and J 6 bases short, with 20 bases between. The CDR3 region is CASSPELAFPLEQYF. CDR3 bases: TGCGCCAGCAGCCCGGAACTAGCCTTCCCCCTCGAGCAGTACTTC.

This clonotype was observed at least ten times. V is TRBV29-1 and J is TRBJ2-1; tentatively, D is TRBD2 (5 bases). Trimming stripped 1 base from V and 2 bases from J, with 9 bases between. Per the germline V gene, CDR1 is SQVTM and CDR2 is ANQGSEA. The CDR3 covers 14 residues. The DNA for the CDR3 is TGCAGCGTTGAAGCGGGGAAAACCTACAATGAGCAGTTCTTC. Its protein is CSVEAGKTYNEQFF.